This T cell receptor beta chain was captured in a study of CD8 T cells in Susac syndrome. Roughly 0.45 to 1 ug RNA was reverse transcribed with random hexamers. TCRdb re-called the immunoSEQ multiplex PCR reads through MiXCR, storing one row per CDR3 protein. The table includes roughly 200,000 distinct CDR3 sequences, around 93% detected once. CDR3 length equals 15 residues. Germline lookup yields CDR1 SGHRS and CDR2 YFSETQ. The V and J ends lost 4 bases and 7 bases, in that order; junction bases with no gene match: 8. The sequencing input was CD4+ T cells from PBMCs. This TCR came from a human donor with multiple sclerosis. This chain joins TRBV5-1 and TRBJ1-6, with TRBD1 matching 7 bases. CDR3 protein: CASSRHGQENSPLHF. The CDR3 DNA is TGCGCCAGCAGCCGTCATGGACAGGAGAATTCACCCCTCCACTTT.